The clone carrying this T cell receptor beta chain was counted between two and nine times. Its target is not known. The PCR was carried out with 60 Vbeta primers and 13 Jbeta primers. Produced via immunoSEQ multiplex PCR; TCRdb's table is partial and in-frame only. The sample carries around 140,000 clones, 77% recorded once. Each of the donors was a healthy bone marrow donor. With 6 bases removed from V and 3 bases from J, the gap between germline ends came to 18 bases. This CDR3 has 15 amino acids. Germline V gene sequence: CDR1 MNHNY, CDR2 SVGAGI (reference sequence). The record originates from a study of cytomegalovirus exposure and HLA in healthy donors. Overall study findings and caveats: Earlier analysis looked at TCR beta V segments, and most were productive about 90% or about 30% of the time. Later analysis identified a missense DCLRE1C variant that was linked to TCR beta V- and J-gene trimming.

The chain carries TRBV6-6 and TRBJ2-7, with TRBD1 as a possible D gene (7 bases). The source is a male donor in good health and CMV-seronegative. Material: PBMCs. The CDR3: CASRQDPGGGYEQYF. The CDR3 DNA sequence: TGTGCCAGCAGACAAGACCCAGGGGGAGGCTACGAGCAGTACTTC.